The sequence of this T cell receptor beta chain was determined in a study of neurological immune-mediated disorders. This clonotype was picked up many times. In TCRdb, the 5' RACE reads were re-called with MiXCR into one record per CDR3 protein. The repertoire includes 40,000 to 55,000 distinct CDR3 sequences, more than 5% of them detected once, and about 1.3% sits in the top ten. V was clipped by 4 bases and J by 0 bases; unmatched bases: 1. Germline CDR1 reads SGHRS; CDR2 reads YFSETQ. CDR3 length equals 15 residues. Input material: CD4+ T cells from blood. The receptor comes from a young woman with multiple sclerosis. The V and J genes are TRBV5-1 and TRBJ2-5; 12 bases map to TRBD2. CDR3 loop: CASSRTSGNQETQYF. The CDR3 DNA sequence: TGCGCCAGCAGCCGGACTAGCGGGAACCAAGAGACCCAGTACTTC.